This section outlines one TCR beta chain sequence together with its context. Its antigen is unidentified. The data originate from a study of shared clonotypes between healthy human individuals. In the study overall: A couple of women and three men aged 18 to 49 made up the donors. General study findings and limits: In a handful of donors, around 5% of naive CD4 clonotypes appeared in common. The authors expected sequencing depth to affect clonotype sharing among donors.

V was cut by 8 bases and J by 6 bases, with 10 bases left in between. The CDR3 sequence is 11 residues long. The germline CDR1 and CDR2 sequences are MNHNY and SVGAGI (reference sequence). The split of CD4+ cells yielded CD45RA+ naive and CD45RA-negative memory subsets. The data were produced by immunoSEQ multiplex PCR, yet TCRdb's version contains in-frame clones alone and is incomplete. The data hold a few million clones, with around 90% observed a single time. The chain carries TRBV6-6 and TRBJ1-2; D not certain. This clonotype originated in a man aged 18 to 35 in good health. Sequences were obtained from naive CD4+ T cells sorted from blood. This sample's subset: CD45RA+ positively selected. CDR3: CASSHGDGYTF. The DNA for the CDR3 is TGTGCCAGCTCACACGGGGATGGCTACACCTTC.